The entry below gives a single TCR beta chain sequence along with its context. Baseline, cycle 4 day 1, and cycle 7 day 1 were the blood sampling points. Germline V gene sequence: CDR1 MNHNS, CDR2 SASEGT. This CDR3 has 16 residues. V gave up 4 bases and J gave up 2 bases; unmatched junction bases: 10. This sample stems from a study of OX40 agonist ivuxolimab in advanced cancers. On the study more broadly: The patients got ivuxolimab, which is an agonistic anti-OX40 (CD134) antibody. Prior anti-PD-1, anti-PD-L1 or anti-CTLA-4 therapy was allowed; 30% to 40% had some.

TCRdb keeps only in-frame clones here, not all; method: immunoSEQ multiplex PCR. The sample shows 20,000 to 30,000 clones, roughly 88% of them seen only once. The sequencing here drew on CD4+ or CD8+ T cells sorted from blood, taken in a trial of the OX40 agonist ivuxolimab. V gene TRBV6-1 combines with J gene TRBJ2-7; TRBD2 aligns across 8 bases. This receptor was obtained from an adult with an advanced solid tumor such as melanoma, head and neck, liver or kidney cancer. The CDR3 loop is CASSATSGFHAYEQYF. CDR3 nucleotide sequence: TGTGCCAGCAGTGCCACTAGCGGATTCCACGCCTACGAGCAGTACTTC.